These T cell receptor beta chains were read from a single sample in a study of cytomegalovirus exposure and HLA in healthy donors. Sequenced by immunoSEQ multiplex PCR; TCRdb stores in-frame clones only, minus some. The sample holds 170,000 or so clones; less than 90% are singletons and the top ten take under 2.5%. Material for sequencing was PBMCs. These TCRs come from a woman aged 18 to 35 in good health and CMV-seronegative. The CDR3 runs from the conserved cysteine through the conserved F or W. The order of the fields is V gene, J gene, clone size, D gene, CDR3 protein, CDR3 DNA. The D gene is left open where the match is weak. Part of the rows lack a size; the others show once, few, many or a class for expanded clones.

v_gene: TRBV5-1; j_gene: TRBJ2-1; abundance: few; d_gene: -; CDR3aa: CASSSYNEQFF; CDR3nt: TGCGCCAGCAGCTCTTACAATGAGCAGTTCTTC
v_gene: TRBV7-9; j_gene: TRBJ2-3; abundance: -; d_gene: -; CDR3aa: CASSPTGFYPDTQYF; CDR3nt: TGTGCCAGCAGCCCCACAGGGTTTTATCCAGATACGCAGTATTTT
v_gene: TRBV29-1; j_gene: TRBJ2-7; abundance: -; d_gene: TRBD1; CDR3aa: CSVADRGNSYEQYF; CDR3nt: TGCAGCGTTGCCGACAGGGGGAACTCCTACGAGCAGTACTTC
v_gene: TRBV7-9; j_gene: TRBJ1-2; abundance: -; d_gene: -; CDR3aa: CASSPARAGYTF; CDR3nt: TGTGCCAGCAGCCCGGCGAGGGCTGGCTACACCTTC
v_gene: TRBV19; j_gene: TRBJ1-5; abundance: -; d_gene: -; CDR3aa: CASSMARRSDSNQPQHF; CDR3nt: TGTGCCAGTAGTATGGCCCGCAGGTCGGATAGCAATCAGCCCCAGCATTTT
v_gene: TRBV2; j_gene: TRBJ1-1; abundance: once; d_gene: TRBD1; CDR3aa: CASSLGTDVVTFF; CDR3nt: TGTGCCAGCAGTCTCGGGACAGACGTTGTGACTTTCTTT
v_gene: TRBV29-1; j_gene: TRBJ2-7; abundance: -; d_gene: TRBD2; CDR3aa: CSVTGGGRRSGTEQYF; CDR3nt: TGCAGCGTGACGGGGGGGGGACGGCGGTCCGGAACCGAGCAGTACTTC
v_gene: TRBV6-5; j_gene: TRBJ1-4; abundance: few; d_gene: -; CDR3aa: CASRGGNEKLFF; CDR3nt: TGTGCCAGCAGGGGGGGGAATGAAAAACTGTTTTTT
v_gene: TRBV5-1; j_gene: TRBJ2-3; abundance: -; d_gene: TRBD2; CDR3aa: CASSPSGSGGDTQYF; CDR3nt: TGCGCCAGCAGTCCCAGCGGGAGCGGTGGGGATACGCAGTATTTT
v_gene: TRBV7-8; j_gene: TRBJ2-5; abundance: -; d_gene: TRBD1; CDR3aa: CASSPSGTAKETQYF; CDR3nt: TGTGCCAGCAGCCCCTCGGGGACAGCCAAAGAGACCCAGTACTTC
v_gene: TRBV27; j_gene: TRBJ2-1; abundance: -; d_gene: TRBD2; CDR3aa: CASSFGGKREGYNEQFF; CDR3nt: TGTGCCAGCAGTTTCGGGGGGAAGCGGGAGGGATACAATGAGCAGTTCTTC
v_gene: TRBV19; j_gene: TRBJ2-3; abundance: -; d_gene: -; CDR3aa: CASSISSGSPQYF; CDR3nt: TGTGCCAGTAGTATATCGTCCGGGAGTCCGCAGTATTTT
v_gene: TRBV6-6; j_gene: TRBJ2-7; abundance: -; d_gene: -; CDR3aa: CASSYSKGFYEQYF; CDR3nt: TGTGCCAGCAGTTACTCGAAGGGGTTCTACGAGCAGTACTTC
v_gene: TRBV6-5; j_gene: TRBJ1-5; abundance: -; d_gene: -; CDR3aa: CASSRTVNSNQPQHF; CDR3nt: TGTGCCAGCAGCAGGACAGTTAATAGCAATCAGCCCCAGCATTTT
v_gene: TRBV5-1; j_gene: TRBJ1-2; abundance: few; d_gene: TRBD1; CDR3aa: CASSPGQGVYGYTF; CDR3nt: TGCGCCAGCAGCCCGGGACAGGGAGTCTATGGCTACACCTTC
v_gene: TRBV19; j_gene: TRBJ1-2; abundance: -; d_gene: -; CDR3aa: CASSLRRGGANYGYTF; CDR3nt: TGTGCCAGTAGTCTGCGGAGAGGGGGAGCTAACTATGGCTACACCTTC
v_gene: TRBV7-9; j_gene: TRBJ2-7; abundance: -; d_gene: TRBD2; CDR3aa: CASSFPGLAGYEQYF; CDR3nt: TGTGCCAGCAGCTTCCCGGGACTAGCGGGGTACGAGCAGTACTTC
v_gene: TRBV4-1; j_gene: TRBJ2-5; abundance: few; d_gene: -; CDR3aa: CASSQNRFLTQETQYF; CDR3nt: TGCGCCAGCAGCCAAAACAGGTTCCTCACACAAGAGACCCAGTACTTC
v_gene: TRBV5-6; j_gene: TRBJ1-2; abundance: -; d_gene: -; CDR3aa: CASSFAPNYGYPF; CDR3nt: TGTGCCAGCAGCTTCGCACCTAACTATGGCTACCCCTTC
v_gene: TRBV7-2; j_gene: TRBJ1-1; abundance: -; d_gene: TRBD1; CDR3aa: CASSPRTGWDTEAFF; CDR3nt: TGTGCCAGCAGCCCGAGGACAGGGTGGGACACTGAAGCTTTCTTT
v_gene: TRBV27; j_gene: TRBJ2-1; abundance: -; d_gene: TRBD1; CDR3aa: CASTQGQLYNEQFF; CDR3nt: TGTGCCAGCACTCAGGGACAGTTATACAATGAGCAGTTCTTC
v_gene: TRBV7-3; j_gene: TRBJ2-1; abundance: -; d_gene: TRBD2; CDR3aa: CASSMGLAGEQFF; CDR3nt: TGTGCCAGCAGCATGGGACTAGCAGGGGAGCAGTTCTTC